This TCR beta chain appears in the sequencing data of a study of graft-versus-host responses after intestinal transplantation (dated by TCRdb to 2020 to 2023). In terms of the full investigation: The transplants that recipients received were multivisceral, liver-intestinal, or isolated intestinal. A peak of at least 4% donor T cells among recipient peripheral blood mononuclear cells was the definition used for donor T cell macrochimerism. Anti-thymocyte globulin induction was given to all recipients, followed by maintenance tacrolimus and steroids for two to four years. To identify alloreactive clones, pre-transplant mixed lymphocyte reaction products were sequenced and compared with unstimulated pre-transplant donor and recipient T cells. Instead of going to the commercial service, samples from a few later patients were sequenced in-house on an Illumina MiSeq and processed with MiXCR. The cohort enrolled around 23 intestinal transplant recipients including one retransplant, and 3 patients lacking pretransplant specimens were excluded. Bulk TCR-beta CDR3 sequencing was used to track graft-versus-host and host-versus-graft alloreactive T cell clones in the graft, circulation and bone marrow after intestinal transplantation. General study outcomes and caveats: GvH clones were detected in recipient bone marrow, and some of these GvH clones were observed earlier in ileal mucosa or blood, consistent with an intestinal mucosal origin. The conclusions were limited by the relatively low number and heterogeneity of the intestinal transplant patients. Early after transplant, peak levels of circulating GvH clones were found to be associated with declines in HvG clones. In the allografts of patients with donor T cell macrochimerism, GvH to HvG T cell clonal ratios were high.

The time point label for this specimen denotes: cells obtained before transplantation from donor or recipient. CD3+CD4+ and CD3+CD8+ populations were FACS-sorted from unstimulated pre-transplant donor and recipient cells taken from spleen or lymph nodes. For this clone: There is no known antigen for this receptor. Base qualities are not recorded, but no much larger clone differs from it by a single base.

The germline V gene supplies CDR1 SGHTA and CDR2 FQGNSA. Including the terminal cysteine and phenylalanine, the CDR3 comprises 16 residues. Only the CDR3 DNA stays, 48 bases, in frame from base 1. The V end gives up 5 bases and the J end 1 base, leaving 7 bases in the junction not matched to a gene. The library was prepared using the immunoSEQ multiplex PCR assay. For most patients, genomic DNA was isolated using the Qiagen DNeasy Blood and Tissue Kit and was shipped frozen to Adaptive Biotechnologies for TCR sequencing. High-throughput TCR-beta CDR3 sequencing of genomic DNA from most patients was performed by Adaptive Biotechnologies. On the authors' methods: TCR sequencing data for roughly 20 patients were retrieved from Adaptive's ImmunoSEQ software; a few other patients were processed with MiXCR and VDJtools. To correct CD4 versus CD8 sorting errors, any sequence found in both subsets at a frequency ratio below 5:1 was removed. CDR3 nucleotide sequences shared between donor and recipient were removed because the origin of such sequences could not be assigned. To be classed as alloreactive, a clone needed at least 2-fold expansion over unstimulated cells and a minimum CFSE-low frequency of 0.002% (template counts) or 0.001% (read counts). Clones detected in sequenced pre-transplant spleen, lymph node, or MLR CFSE-low populations of the donor or recipient were defined as mappable. The cumulative frequency of alloreactive clones was calculated as a percentage of all sequences, weighted by copy number. In TCRdb, the immuneACCESS table is reduced to in-frame sequences with V and J assigned. These tables do not hold every clone; where another copy was compared, an unresolved V gene accounts for under half, and the others remain unexplained. V and J calls plus clone size are reproduced from that table; the DNA served to infer D and trimming. The sample has tens of thousands of clones on record, roughly 90% of them singletons. The leading ten clones occupy around 2.5% of the sample.

The chain is made from TRBV7-2 and TRBJ2-3, and 9 junction bases match TRBD2. This receptor was obtained from a human donor who received an intestinal transplant. The source material was unstimulated CD8+ T cells sorted from spleen or lymph node cells, sampled before intestinal transplant. The CDR3 in this case is CASSARGGGRTDTQYF. Read as DNA, the sequence is TGTGCCAGCAGCGCGCGGGGGGGAGGTCGCACAGATACGCAGTATTTT.